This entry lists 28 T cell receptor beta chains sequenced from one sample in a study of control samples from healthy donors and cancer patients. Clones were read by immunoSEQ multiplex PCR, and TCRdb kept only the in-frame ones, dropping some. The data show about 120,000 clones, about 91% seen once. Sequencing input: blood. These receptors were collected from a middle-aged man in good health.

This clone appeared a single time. CDR3 in amino acids: CASSPPKGIVGTGELFF. The CDR3 coding sequence is TGTGCCAGCTCACCACCGAAGGGTATAGTAGGCACCGGGGAGCTGTTTTTT. The V gene is TRBV18, the J gene TRBJ2-2; D is unclear. Trimming took off 0 bases at V and 4 bases at J, with 15 bases between the two ends. CDR1 is KGHSH, CDR2 LQKENI, per germline. The CDR3 has 17 amino acids. Full variable domain (missing parts from reference TRBV18 and TRBJ2-2): NAGVMQNPRHLVRRRGQEARLRCSPMKGHSHVYWYRQLPEEGLKFMVYLQKENIIDESGMPKERFSAEFPKEGPSILRIQQVVRGDSAAYFCASSPPKGIVGTGELFFGEGSRLTVL.

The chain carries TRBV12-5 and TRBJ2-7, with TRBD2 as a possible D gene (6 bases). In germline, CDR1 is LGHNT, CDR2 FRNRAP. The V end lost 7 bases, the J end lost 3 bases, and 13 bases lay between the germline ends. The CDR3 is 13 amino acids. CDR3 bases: TGTGCTAGTGCCGCCTCGGGGGACTACGAGCAGTACTTC. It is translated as CASAASGDYEQYF.

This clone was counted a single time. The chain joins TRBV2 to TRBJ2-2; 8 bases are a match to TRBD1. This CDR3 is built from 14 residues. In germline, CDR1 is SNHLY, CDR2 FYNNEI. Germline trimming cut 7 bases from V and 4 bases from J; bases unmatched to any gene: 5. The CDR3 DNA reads TGTGCCAGCATACGAGACAGGGGCACCGGGGAGCTGTTTTTT. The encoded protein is CASIRDRGTGELFF. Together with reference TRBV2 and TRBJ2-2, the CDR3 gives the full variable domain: EPEVTQTPSHQVTQMGQEVILRCVPISNHLYFYWYRQILGQKVEFLVSFYNNEISEKSEIFDDQFSVERPDGSNFTLKIRSTKLEDSAMYFCASIRDRGTGELFFGEGSRLTVL.

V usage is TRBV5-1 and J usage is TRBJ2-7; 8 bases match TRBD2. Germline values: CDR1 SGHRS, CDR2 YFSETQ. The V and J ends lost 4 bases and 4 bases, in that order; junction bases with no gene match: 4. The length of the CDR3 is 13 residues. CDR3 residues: CASSTGGSYEQYF. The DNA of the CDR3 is TGCGCCAGCAGCACGGGGGGGTCGTACGAGCAGTACTTC.

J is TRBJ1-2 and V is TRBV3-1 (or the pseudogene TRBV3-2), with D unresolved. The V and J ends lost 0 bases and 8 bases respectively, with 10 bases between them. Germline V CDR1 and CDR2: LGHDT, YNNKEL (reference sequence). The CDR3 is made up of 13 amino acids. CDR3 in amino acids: CASSQEHGLGYTF. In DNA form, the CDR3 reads TGTGCCAGCAGCCAAGAACATGGCCTGGGCTACACCTTC.

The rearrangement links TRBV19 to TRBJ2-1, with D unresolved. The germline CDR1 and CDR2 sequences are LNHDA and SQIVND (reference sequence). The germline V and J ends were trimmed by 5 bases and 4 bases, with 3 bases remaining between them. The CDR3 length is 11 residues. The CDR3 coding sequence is TGTGCCAGTAGTCAATACAATGAGCAGTTCTTC. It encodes CASSQYNEQFF. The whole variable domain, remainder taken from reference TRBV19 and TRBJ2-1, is DGGITQSPKYLFRKEGQNVTLSCEQNLNHDAMYWYRQDPGQGLRLIYYSQIVNDFQKGDIAEGYSVSREKKESFPLTVTSAQKNPTAFYLCASSQYNEQFFGPGTRLTVL.

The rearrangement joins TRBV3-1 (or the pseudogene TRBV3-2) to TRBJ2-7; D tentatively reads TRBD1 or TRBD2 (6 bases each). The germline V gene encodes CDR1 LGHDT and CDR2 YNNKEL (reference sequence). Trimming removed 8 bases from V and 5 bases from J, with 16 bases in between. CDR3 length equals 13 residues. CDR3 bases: TGTGCCAGCCGCAACCTAGGGGGGCACGAGCAGTACTTC. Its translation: CASRNLGGHEQYF.

CDR3 residues: CASRGDRGRGTEAFF. The CDR3 region has the DNA TGTGCCAGCAGGGGGGACAGGGGGCGAGGCACTGAAGCTTTCTTT. The J gene is TRBJ1-1, the V gene TRBV21-1; TRBD1 is the table's D call, not checked against the DNA. TRBV21-1 is a pseudogene. This CDR3 has 15 residues.

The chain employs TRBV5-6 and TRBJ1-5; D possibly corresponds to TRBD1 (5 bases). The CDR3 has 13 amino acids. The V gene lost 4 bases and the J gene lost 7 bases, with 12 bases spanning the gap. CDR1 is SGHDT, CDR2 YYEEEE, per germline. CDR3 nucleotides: TGTGCCAGCAGCCTCGGGGGAATACAGCCCCAGCATTTT. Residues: CASSLGGIQPQHF.

CDR3 sequence reads: CASSGGAGGGSYEQYF. DNA of the CDR3: TGTGCCAGCAGCGGAGGAGCGGGGGGCGGCTCCTACGAGCAGTACTTC. This rearrangement joins TRBV9 to TRBJ2-7; TRBD2 agrees at 9 bases. The germline gives CDR1 SGDLS, CDR2 YYNGEE. The CDR3 spans 16 residues. J was trimmed by 0 bases and V by 3 bases; bases with no gene match: 7.

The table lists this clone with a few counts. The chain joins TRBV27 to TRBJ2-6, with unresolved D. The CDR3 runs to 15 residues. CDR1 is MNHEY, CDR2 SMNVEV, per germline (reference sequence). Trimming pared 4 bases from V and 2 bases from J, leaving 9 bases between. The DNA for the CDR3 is TGTGCCAGCAGTTACACAACCACTGGGGCCAACGTCCTGACTTTC. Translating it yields CASSYTTTGANVLTF.

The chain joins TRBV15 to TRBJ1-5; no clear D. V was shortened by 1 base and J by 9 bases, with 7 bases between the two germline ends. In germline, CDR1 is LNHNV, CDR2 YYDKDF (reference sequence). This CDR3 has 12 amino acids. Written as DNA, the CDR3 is TGTGCCACCAGCAGAGTTAGTGGGCCCCAGCATTTT. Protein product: CATSRVSGPQHF.

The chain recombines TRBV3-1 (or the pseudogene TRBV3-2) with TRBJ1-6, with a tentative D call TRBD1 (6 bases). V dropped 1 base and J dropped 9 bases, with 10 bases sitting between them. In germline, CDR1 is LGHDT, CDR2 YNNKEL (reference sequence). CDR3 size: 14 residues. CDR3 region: CASSQAQGSSPLHF. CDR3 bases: TGTGCCAGCAGCCAAGCGCAGGGGAGTTCACCCCTCCACTTT.

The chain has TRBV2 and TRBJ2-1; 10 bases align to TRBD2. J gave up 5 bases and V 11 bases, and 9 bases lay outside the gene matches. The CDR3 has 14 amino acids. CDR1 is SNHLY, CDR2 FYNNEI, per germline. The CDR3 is CAWRGLAPNNEQFF. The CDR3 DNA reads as TGTGCCTGGAGGGGACTAGCGCCGAACAATGAGCAGTTCTTC.

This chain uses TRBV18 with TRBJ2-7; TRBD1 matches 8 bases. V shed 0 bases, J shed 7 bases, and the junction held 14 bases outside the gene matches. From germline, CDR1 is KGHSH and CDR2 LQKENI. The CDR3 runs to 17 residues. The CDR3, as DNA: TGTGCCAGCTCACCACCGGGCAGGGGGCCTACTGGGGGTGAGCAGTACTTC. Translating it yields CASSPPGRGPTGGEQYF.

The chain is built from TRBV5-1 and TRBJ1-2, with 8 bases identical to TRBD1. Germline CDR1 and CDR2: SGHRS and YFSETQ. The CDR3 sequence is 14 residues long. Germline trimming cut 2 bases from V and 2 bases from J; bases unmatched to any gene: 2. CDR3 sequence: CASSFGDRNYGYTF. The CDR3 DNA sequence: TGCGCCAGCAGCTTCGGGGACAGGAACTATGGCTACACCTTC.

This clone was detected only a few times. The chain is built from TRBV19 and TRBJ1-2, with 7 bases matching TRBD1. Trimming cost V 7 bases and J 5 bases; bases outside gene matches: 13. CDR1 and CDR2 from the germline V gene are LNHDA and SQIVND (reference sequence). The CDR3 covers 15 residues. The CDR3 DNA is TGTGCCAGTACCGACTCGAAGGGGGCATGGTATGGCTACACCTTC. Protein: CASTDSKGAWYGYTF.

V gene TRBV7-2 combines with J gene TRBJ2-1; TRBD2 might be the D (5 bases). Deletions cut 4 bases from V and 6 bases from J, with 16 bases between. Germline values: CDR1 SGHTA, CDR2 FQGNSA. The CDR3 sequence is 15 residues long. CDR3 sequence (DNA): TGTGCCAGCAGCTCCGCCCGGGCGGGCGTCAATGAGCAGTTCTTC. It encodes CASSSARAGVNEQFF.

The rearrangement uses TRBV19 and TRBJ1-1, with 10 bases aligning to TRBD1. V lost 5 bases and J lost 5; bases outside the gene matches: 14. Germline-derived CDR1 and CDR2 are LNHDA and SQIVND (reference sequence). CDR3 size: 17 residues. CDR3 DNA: TGTGCCAGTAGTCCTCAAGAGACAGGGGGCGGTGGGACTGAAGCTTTCTTT. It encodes CASSPQETGGGGTEAFF.

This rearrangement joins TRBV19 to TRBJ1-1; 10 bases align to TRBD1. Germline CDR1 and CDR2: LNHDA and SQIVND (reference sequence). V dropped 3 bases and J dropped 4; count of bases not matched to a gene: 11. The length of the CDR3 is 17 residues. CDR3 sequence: CASSIPRTGGLGTEAFF. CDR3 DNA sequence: TGTGCCAGTAGTATCCCAAGGACAGGGGGGCTTGGCACTGAAGCTTTCTTT.

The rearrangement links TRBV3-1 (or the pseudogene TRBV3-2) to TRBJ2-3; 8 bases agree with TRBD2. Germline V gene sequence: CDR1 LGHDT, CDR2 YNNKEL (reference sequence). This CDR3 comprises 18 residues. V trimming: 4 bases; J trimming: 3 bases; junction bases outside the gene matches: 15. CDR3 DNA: TGTGCCAGCAGCCGGACTGACGGGGGGGCTGGTTTGACAGATACGCAGTATTTT. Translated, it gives CASSRTDGGAGLTDTQYF.

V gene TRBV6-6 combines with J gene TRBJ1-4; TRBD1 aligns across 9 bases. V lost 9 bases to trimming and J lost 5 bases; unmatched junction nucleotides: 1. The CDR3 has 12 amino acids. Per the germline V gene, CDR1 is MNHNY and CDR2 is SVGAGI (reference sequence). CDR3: CASDRGNEKLFF. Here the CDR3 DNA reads TGTGCCAGTGACAGGGGGAATGAAAAACTGTTTTTT.

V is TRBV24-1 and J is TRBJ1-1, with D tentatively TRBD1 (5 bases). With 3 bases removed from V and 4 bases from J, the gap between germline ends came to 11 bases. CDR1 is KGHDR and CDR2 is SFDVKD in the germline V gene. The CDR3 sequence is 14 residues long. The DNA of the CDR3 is TGTGCCACCAGTGATCCAGGGTCTGGCACTGAAGCTTTCTTT. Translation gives CATSDPGSGTEAFF.

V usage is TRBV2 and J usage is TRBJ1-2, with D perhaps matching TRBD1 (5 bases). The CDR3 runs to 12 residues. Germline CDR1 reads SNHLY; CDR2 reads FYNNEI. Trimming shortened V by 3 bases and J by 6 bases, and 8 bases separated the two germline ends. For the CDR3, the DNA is TGTGCCAGCAGTGAGCAGGGAAATGGCTACACCTTC. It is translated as CASSEQGNGYTF.

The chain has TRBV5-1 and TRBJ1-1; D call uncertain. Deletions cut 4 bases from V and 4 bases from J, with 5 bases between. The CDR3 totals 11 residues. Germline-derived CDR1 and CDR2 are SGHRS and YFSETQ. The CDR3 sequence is CASSGSTEAFF. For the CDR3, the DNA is TGCGCCAGCAGCGGGTCCACTGAAGCTTTCTTT.

The CDR3 region is CASTQTIAGAPNEQFF. DNA of the CDR3: TGTGCCAGCACCCAGACCATAGCGGGGGCCCCCAATGAGCAGTTCTTC. This chain uses TRBV2 with TRBJ2-1; TRBD2 agrees at 9 bases. V trimming: 7 bases; J trimming: 6 bases; junction bases outside the gene matches: 13. The CDR3 length is 16 residues. Germline lookup yields CDR1 SNHLY and CDR2 FYNNEI.

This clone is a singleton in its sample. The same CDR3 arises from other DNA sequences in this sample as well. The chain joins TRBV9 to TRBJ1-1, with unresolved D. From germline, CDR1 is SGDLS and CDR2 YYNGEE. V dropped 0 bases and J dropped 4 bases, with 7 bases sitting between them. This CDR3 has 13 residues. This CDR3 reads CASSVVGATEAFF. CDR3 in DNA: TGTGCCAGCAGCGTAGTCGGAGCCACTGAAGCTTTCTTT.

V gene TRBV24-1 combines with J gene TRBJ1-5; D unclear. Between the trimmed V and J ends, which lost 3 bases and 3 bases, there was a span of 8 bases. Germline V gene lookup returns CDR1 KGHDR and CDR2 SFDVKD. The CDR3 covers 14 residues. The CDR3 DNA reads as TGTGCCACCAGTGATCCGGGTTTCAATCAGCCCCAGCATTTT. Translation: CATSDPGFNQPQHF.